Listed below are T cell receptor beta chains from one sample, sequenced in a study of blood T cell repertoires in COVID-19. Assay: immunoSEQ multiplex PCR; the TCRdb copy retains only in-frame clones and omits some. The sample records 350,000 to 400,000 clones, around 91% being singletons. The sequenced material came from peripheral blood. Source of these receptors: a man younger than 35 with active or convalescent COVID-19. CDR3s include the opening cysteine and the closing phenylalanine or tryptophan. The order of the fields is D gene, V gene, clone size, J gene, CDR3 DNA, CDR3 protein. A D gene is named only where the DNA matches it firmly. The size entry is marked missing in some rows and otherwise reads once, few, many or a size class.

d_gene: .; v_gene: TRBV11-1; abundance: .; j_gene: TRBJ2-7; CDR3nt: TGTGCCAGCAGCTTAACAGCAGGGGTTTCCTACGAGCAGTACTTC; CDR3aa: CASSLTAGVSYEQYF
d_gene: .; v_gene: TRBV7-2; abundance: .; j_gene: TRBJ2-7; CDR3nt: TGTGCCAGCAGCTCGAGAAACAGGGTGGGCTACGAGCAGTACTTC; CDR3aa: CASSSRNRVGYEQYF
d_gene: .; v_gene: TRBV19; abundance: once; j_gene: TRBJ1-5; CDR3nt: TGTGCCAGTAACCAGGGGAATCAGCCCCAGCATTTT; CDR3aa: CASNQGNQPQHF
d_gene: TRBD1; v_gene: TRBV20-1; abundance: .; j_gene: TRBJ1-5; CDR3nt: TGCAGTGCTAGTAAGGGACAGGGATATAGCAATCAGCCCCAGCATTTT; CDR3aa: CSASKGQGYSNQPQHF
d_gene: TRBD1; v_gene: TRBV28; abundance: .; j_gene: TRBJ2-3; CDR3nt: TGTGCCAGCAGGGGCGTTGACAGGGGTCTCACAGATACGCAGTATTTT; CDR3aa: CASRGVDRGLTDTQYF
d_gene: .; v_gene: TRBV7-9; abundance: few; j_gene: TRBJ2-7; CDR3nt: TGTGCCAGCAGCTTTCGGTACGAGCAGTACTTC; CDR3aa: CASSFRYEQYF
d_gene: .; v_gene: TRBV7-3; abundance: .; j_gene: TRBJ2-2; CDR3nt: TGTGCCAGCAGCCTAATAAGGGGCGGGGAGCTGTTTTTT; CDR3aa: CASSLIRGGELFF
d_gene: TRBD2; v_gene: TRBV19; abundance: .; j_gene: TRBJ2-7; CDR3nt: TGTGCCAGTAGTATAGATGGTAGCGGGAGCTACGAGCAGTACTTC; CDR3aa: CASSIDGSGSYEQYF
d_gene: .; v_gene: TRBV27; abundance: .; j_gene: TRBJ2-7; CDR3nt: TGTGCCAGCAGTTTTGTTCGGTCAGGTTCCTACGAGCAGTACTTC; CDR3aa: CASSFVRSGSYEQYF
d_gene: .; v_gene: TRBV6-1; abundance: .; j_gene: TRBJ1-5; CDR3nt: TGTGCCAGCAGTGAGTGGCAAGGCAATCAGCCCCAGCATTTT; CDR3aa: CASSEWQGNQPQHF
d_gene: .; v_gene: TRBV12-3/TRBV12-4; abundance: once; j_gene: TRBJ2-7; CDR3nt: TGTGCCAGCGGGTACAGGACAGTGCAGTACTTC; CDR3aa: CASGYRTVQYF
d_gene: .; v_gene: TRBV7-2; abundance: .; j_gene: TRBJ2-4; CDR3nt: TGTGCCAGCAGCCGGGGAGCCAAAAACATTCAGTACTTC; CDR3aa: CASSRGAKNIQYF
d_gene: .; v_gene: TRBV6-5; abundance: .; j_gene: TRBJ2-7; CDR3nt: TGTGCCACTTCCGACCCGCCGGGCTACGAGCAGTACTTC; CDR3aa: CATSDPPGYEQYF
d_gene: .; v_gene: TRBV6-2/TRBV6-3; abundance: few; j_gene: TRBJ2-3; CDR3nt: TGTGCCAGCAGACCTACCGGACGGGGTCTCACAGATACGCAGTATTTT; CDR3aa: CASRPTGRGLTDTQYF
d_gene: TRBD1; v_gene: TRBV28; abundance: .; j_gene: TRBJ1-4; CDR3nt: TGTGCCAGCAGCAGGGGACAGCGAAAACTAGGGAATGAAAAACTGTTTTTT; CDR3aa: CASSRGQRKLGNEKLFF
d_gene: TRBD1; v_gene: TRBV2; abundance: .; j_gene: TRBJ1-5; CDR3nt: TGTGCCAGCGTTAAGATACAGGGGGCTGGGCAGCCCCAGCATTTT; CDR3aa: CASVKIQGAGQPQHF
d_gene: .; v_gene: TRBV20-1; abundance: .; j_gene: TRBJ2-3; CDR3nt: TGCAGTGCTAGTGACGGGATTTTGGATACGCAGTATTTT; CDR3aa: CSASDGILDTQYF
d_gene: .; v_gene: TRBV4-3; abundance: .; j_gene: TRBJ2-7; CDR3nt: TGCGCCAGCAGCCAAGACAGTTTCTCCTACGAGCAGTACTTC; CDR3aa: CASSQDSFSYEQYF
d_gene: .; v_gene: TRBV9; abundance: .; j_gene: TRBJ2-1; CDR3nt: TGTGCCAGCAGCGTAGAAACATCCTACAATGAGCAGTTCTTC; CDR3aa: CASSVETSYNEQFF
d_gene: TRBD1; v_gene: TRBV29-1; abundance: .; j_gene: TRBJ1-2; CDR3nt: TGCAGCGTTCCTCCGGACAGGGGGCAGGGCTACACCTTC; CDR3aa: CSVPPDRGQGYTF
d_gene: TRBD2; v_gene: TRBV10-3; abundance: .; j_gene: TRBJ2-7; CDR3nt: TGTGCCATCAGTGAGGTTCTAGCGGACTACGAGCAGTACTTC; CDR3aa: CAISEVLADYEQYF
d_gene: TRBD1; v_gene: TRBV28; abundance: .; j_gene: TRBJ1-6; CDR3nt: TGTGCCAGCGGGCCGGACAGGGGATATTCACCCCTCCACTTT; CDR3aa: CASGPDRGYSPLHF
d_gene: .; v_gene: TRBV27; abundance: .; j_gene: TRBJ2-7; CDR3nt: TGTGCCAGCAGTTCAGGTTACGAGCAGTACTTC; CDR3aa: CASSSGYEQYF
d_gene: TRBD1; v_gene: TRBV28; abundance: .; j_gene: TRBJ1-6; CDR3nt: TGTGCCACCCCCGGGGACAGGGAAAATTCACCCCTCCACTTT; CDR3aa: CATPGDRENSPLHF